The sequence of this T cell receptor beta chain was determined in a study of cytomegalovirus exposure and HLA in healthy donors. This PCR relied on a set of 60 Vbeta primers and 13 Jbeta primers. TCRdb's table, derived via immunoSEQ multiplex PCR, lists solely in-frame clones and lacks some. Of some 85,000 clones in the sample, approximately 80% are singletons; the top ten hold 3.5% to 4.5%. General study findings and limits: In a later analysis, donors in an Asian-associated ancestry cluster reportedly had fewer N-insertions in productive TCRs than the cohort mean. As was reported, the classifier diagnosed cytomegalovirus status with high specificity and sensitivity.

Concerning this clone: Its antigen remains unknown.

In germline, CDR1 is LNHDA, CDR2 SQIVND (reference sequence). The CDR3 covers 14 residues. Deletions cut 6 bases from V and 8 bases from J, with 16 bases between. Sequences were obtained from PBMCs. The chain couples TRBV19 to TRBJ1-4; D might be TRBD1 (5 bases). This receptor was obtained from a man between 25 and 39 years old in good health and CMV-seronegative. CDR3 coding DNA: TGTGCCAGTAGAGCAGGGTTTGGTGAAGAAAAACTGTTTTTT. Translation: CASRAGFGEEKLFF.